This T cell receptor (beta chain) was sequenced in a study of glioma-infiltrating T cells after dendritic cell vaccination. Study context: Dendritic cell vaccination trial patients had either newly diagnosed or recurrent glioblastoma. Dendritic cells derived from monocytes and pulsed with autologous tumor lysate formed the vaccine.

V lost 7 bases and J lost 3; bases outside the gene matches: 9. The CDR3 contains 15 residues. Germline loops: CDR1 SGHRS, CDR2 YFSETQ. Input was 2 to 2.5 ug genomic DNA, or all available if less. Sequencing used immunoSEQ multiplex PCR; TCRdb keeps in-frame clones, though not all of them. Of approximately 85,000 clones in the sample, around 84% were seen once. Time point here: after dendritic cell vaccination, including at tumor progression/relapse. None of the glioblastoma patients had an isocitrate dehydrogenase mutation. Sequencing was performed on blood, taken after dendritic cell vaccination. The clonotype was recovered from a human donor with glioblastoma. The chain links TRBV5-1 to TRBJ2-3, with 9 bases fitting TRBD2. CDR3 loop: CASSPPGLATDTQYF. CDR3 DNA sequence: TGCGCCAGCTCCCCACCGGGACTAGCTACAGATACGCAGTATTTT.